This T cell receptor (beta chain) emerged from a study of T cells in narcolepsy. Measured with immunoSEQ multiplex PCR; TCRdb has only the in-frame clones, and not every one. The sample shows around 30,000 clones, around 83% of them seen only once. This clone occurred a few times. CDR3 length: 11 residues. The germline V gene has CDR1 DFQATT and CDR2 SNEGSKA (reference sequence). Deletions cut 6 bases from V and 9 bases from J, with 12 bases between. The rearrangement links TRBV20-1 to TRBJ1-3; D uncertain. The receptor was isolated from a human donor with narcolepsy. What was sequenced was CD45RA- memory CD4+ T cells from PBMCs. DNA for the CDR3: TGCAGTGCCCGGATCGGAGGCACCATATATTTT. Translated: CSARIGGTIYF.